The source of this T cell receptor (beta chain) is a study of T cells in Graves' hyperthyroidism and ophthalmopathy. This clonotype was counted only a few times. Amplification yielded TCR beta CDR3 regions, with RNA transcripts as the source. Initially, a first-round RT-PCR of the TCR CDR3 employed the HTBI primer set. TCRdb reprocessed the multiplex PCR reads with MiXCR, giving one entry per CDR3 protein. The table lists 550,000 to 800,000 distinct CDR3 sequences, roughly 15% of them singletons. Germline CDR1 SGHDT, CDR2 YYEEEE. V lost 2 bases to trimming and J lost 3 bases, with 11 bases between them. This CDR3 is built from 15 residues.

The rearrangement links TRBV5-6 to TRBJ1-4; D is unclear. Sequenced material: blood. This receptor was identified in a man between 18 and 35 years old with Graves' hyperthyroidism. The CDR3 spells CASSFDRAANEKLFF. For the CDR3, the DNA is TGTGCCAGCAGCTTCGACCGTGCGGCTAATGAAAAACTGTTTTTT. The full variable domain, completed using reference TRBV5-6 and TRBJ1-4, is DAGVTQSPTHLIKTRGQQVTLRCSPKSGHDTVSWYQQALGQGPQFIFQYYEEEERQRGNFPDRFSGHQFPNYSSELNVNALLLGDSALYLCASSFDRAANEKLFFGSGTQLSVL.